The rows below give T cell receptor beta chains drawn from one sample of a study of cytomegalovirus exposure and HLA in healthy donors. Sequencing used immunoSEQ multiplex PCR; TCRdb keeps in-frame clones, though not all of them. The repertoire holds roughly 200,000 clones, with around 79% as singletons. Sequencing was done on a sample of PBMCs. The source of these receptors is a woman aged 40 to 50 in good health and CMV-seronegative. Each CDR3 is given with its conserved first and last residue. The order of the fields is J gene, CDR3 length, clone size, V gene, D gene, CDR3 DNA, CDR3 protein. D genes are given only for firm matches. Clone size is given for some rows only: seen once, a few or many times, or a class if the clone is expanded.

J: TRBJ2-5
length: 17
size: -
V: TRBV7-8
D: TRBD1
DNA: TGTGCCAGCAGCTTAGACTTGGGACAGACAGAACAAGAGACCCAGTACTTC
CDR3: CASSLDLGQTEQETQYF

J: TRBJ2-2
length: 17
size: -
V: TRBV11-2
D: TRBD2
DNA: TGTGCCAGCAGCTTAGGACTAGCGGGGGCTTACACCGGGGAGCTGTTTTTT
CDR3: CASSLGLAGAYTGELFF

J: TRBJ2-7
length: 14
size: -
V: TRBV11-1
D: -
DNA: TGTGCCAGCAGCAATCGACAGGCCGCCTACGAGCAGTACTTC
CDR3: CASSNRQAAYEQYF

J: TRBJ2-1
length: 14
size: -
V: TRBV19
D: -
DNA: TGTGCCAGTAGTATAGACGTGGGGGGCAATGAGCAGTTCTTC
CDR3: CASSIDVGGNEQFF

J: TRBJ1-2
length: 18
size: -
V: TRBV19
D: TRBD1
DNA: TGTGCCAGTAGTCCACAAATGACAGGGGACCTACATTACTATGGCTACACCTTC
CDR3: CASSPQMTGDLHYYGYTF

J: TRBJ2-3
length: 15
size: -
V: TRBV15
D: -
DNA: TGTGCCACCAGCGGGGGGACAGCTAGCACAGATACGCAGTATTTT
CDR3: CATSGGTASTDTQYF

J: TRBJ2-3
length: 14
size: -
V: TRBV4-3
D: -
DNA: TGCGCCAGCAGCCAAGGGCTGGGCGAAGATACGCAGTATTTT
CDR3: CASSQGLGEDTQYF

J: TRBJ2-3
length: 17
size: -
V: TRBV9
D: TRBD2
DNA: TGTGCCAGCAGCCATCGACTGGCGGGAGAGCCAGGAGATACGCAGTATTTT
CDR3: CASSHRLAGEPGDTQYF

J: TRBJ2-1
length: 13
size: -
V: TRBV28
D: -
DNA: TGTGCCAGCAGCACCCCCAGCGGGACAGGCTTGTTCTTC
CDR3: CASSTPSGTGLFF

J: TRBJ1-1
length: 14
size: -
V: TRBV5-4
D: -
DNA: TGTGCCAGCAGCTTAAGCAGGGGAGGGACTGAAGCTTTCTTT
CDR3: CASSLSRGGTEAFF

J: TRBJ1-3
length: 13
size: -
V: TRBV7-9
D: -
DNA: TGTGCCAGCAGCTTCGACAGGGGAAACACCATATATTTT
CDR3: CASSFDRGNTIYF

J: TRBJ2-7
length: 15
size: once
V: TRBV6-5
D: TRBD1
DNA: TGTGCCAGCAGTCCATTCGACAGGGGGGTGGGCGAGCAGTACTTC
CDR3: CASSPFDRGVGEQYF

J: TRBJ2-1
length: 13
size: -
V: TRBV27
D: -
DNA: TGTGCCAGCCGATCGACAGGCTACAATGAGCGGTTCTTC
CDR3: CASRSTGYNERFF

J: TRBJ1-5
length: 13
size: -
V: TRBV19
D: -
DNA: TGTGCCAGTAGTCCCGGGAGCAATCAGCCCCAGCATTTT
CDR3: CASSPGSNQPQHF

J: TRBJ1-3
length: 11
size: -
V: TRBV19
D: -
DNA: TGTGCCAGTAGAGCAGGAAACACCATATATTTT
CDR3: CASRAGNTIYF

J: TRBJ1-4
length: 12
size: -
V: TRBV30
D: TRBD1
DNA: TGTGCCTCAACGACAGGGTACGAAAAACTGTTTTTT
CDR3: CASTTGYEKLFF

J: TRBJ1-1
length: 12
size: few
V: TRBV29-1
D: TRBD1
DNA: TGCAGCTTACGACAGGGACTCACTGAAGCTTTCTTT
CDR3: CSLRQGLTEAFF

J: TRBJ2-3
length: 13
size: -
V: TRBV19
D: -
DNA: TGTGCCAGTAGTTTTCCGGGCACAGATACGCAGTATTTT
CDR3: CASSFPGTDTQYF

J: TRBJ2-7
length: 14
size: -
V: TRBV7-9
D: -
DNA: TGTGCCAGCAGCGCAACGACTAGAGCGACCGAGCAGTACTTC
CDR3: CASSATTRATEQYF

J: TRBJ2-7
length: 16
size: -
V: TRBV18
D: TRBD1
DNA: TGTGCCAGCTCACCACCGGGACAGGGGGAATTCCACGAGCAGTACTTC
CDR3: CASSPPGQGEFHEQYF

J: TRBJ1-4
length: 14
size: -
V: TRBV4-2
D: -
DNA: TGTGCCAGCAGCCAAGAAGGCAGGAAAGAAAAACTGTTTTTT
CDR3: CASSQEGRKEKLFF

J: TRBJ1-2
length: 15
size: -
V: TRBV7-8
D: TRBD1
DNA: TGTGCCAGCAGCTTAGTCGGGGACAGGGCCTATGGCTACACCTTC
CDR3: CASSLVGDRAYGYTF

J: TRBJ2-5
length: 17
size: -
V: TRBV9
D: TRBD2
DNA: TGTGCCAGCAGCGTAAAGCCAGCGGGGGTAAATCTGGAGACCCAGTACTTC
CDR3: CASSVKPAGVNLETQYF

J: TRBJ1-1
length: 16
size: -
V: TRBV30
D: -
DNA: TGTGCCTGGAGCTTCCCGGGACACGTTGTGGACACTGAAGCTTTCTTT
CDR3: CAWSFPGHVVDTEAFF

J: TRBJ1-1
length: 14
size: -
V: TRBV10-3
D: -
DNA: TGTGCCATCAGTGAGTCGAAGGGGTTTACTGAAGCTTTCTTT
CDR3: CAISESKGFTEAFF

J: TRBJ1-1
length: 12
size: few
V: TRBV7-9
D: TRBD1
DNA: TGTGCCAGCGCGGGCAGGGGGGCTGAAGCTTTCTTT
CDR3: CASAGRGAEAFF

J: TRBJ2-2
length: 15
size: -
V: TRBV27
D: TRBD2
DNA: TGTGCCAGTCGCCCCATGGGGGGGGTTTCCGGGGAGCTGTTTTTT
CDR3: CASRPMGGVSGELFF

J: TRBJ2-7
length: 11
size: -
V: TRBV5-6
D: -
DNA: TGTGCCAGCAGCCACTCCTACGAGCAGTACTTC
CDR3: CASSHSYEQYF